This record covers a single T cell receptor beta chain. Sequencing of TCR beta was performed on blood CD8+ T cells and on blood CD4+ T cells. Negative isolation yielded CD4+ and CD8+ T cells, and FACS enriched TEMRA cells. This specimen belongs to a study of CD8 T cells in Susac syndrome. Germline CDR1 and CDR2: SQVTM and ANQGSEA. This CDR3 region has 14 residues. V was trimmed by 0 bases and J by 4 bases, leaving 10 bases between them. RNA amounts of about 0.5 to 1 ug underwent reverse transcription with random hexamers. In TCRdb, the immunoSEQ multiplex PCR reads were re-called with MiXCR into one record per CDR3 protein. The profile shows around 170,000 distinct CDR3 sequences, approximately 95% of them singletons.

This sequence originates from a human donor with Susac syndrome. The rearrangement links TRBV29-1 to TRBJ2-4; perhaps TRBD1 as D (5 bases). Material for sequencing was CD8+ T cells from PBMCs. The CDR3 protein is CSVEDSKGKNIQYF. The CDR3 nucleotides are TGCAGCGTTGAAGATTCCAAGGGGAAAAACATTCAGTACTTC.